The 21 T cell receptor beta chains below were found in one sample sequenced in a study of T-cell memory formation after mild COVID-19. TCRdb itself ran the 5' RACE reads through MiXCR, one entry per CDR3 protein. The sample lists under 300,000 distinct CDR3 sequences, under 8.5% occurring once. Specimen: PBMCs or a T cell subset sorted from them (not recorded which). These receptors all come from a man aged 18 to 30 who had mild COVID-19 (a few samples of this study predate the infection). Cell type and time point are not known.

Here the CDR3 DNA reads TGCGCCAGCAGCACGGGGACCTACACAGATACGCAGTATTTT. Protein sequence: CASSTGTYTDTQYF. This chain uses TRBV5-1 with TRBJ2-3, with D possibly being TRBD1 or TRBD2 (5 bases each). This CDR3 region has 14 residues. V was cut by 4 bases and J by 2 bases, with 11 bases left in between. Germline V gene data show CDR1 as SGHRS and CDR2 as YFSETQ.

This clonotype has a count of ten or more. The rearrangement links TRBV4-3 to TRBJ1-2; D is unresolved. Germline-derived CDR1 and CDR2 are LGHNA and YSLEER. The CDR3 loop spans 13 amino acids. V was trimmed by 1 base and J by 10 bases, leaving 13 bases between them. The CDR3 here is CASSQGLGGIYTF. In DNA form, the CDR3 reads TGCGCCAGCAGCCAAGGTTTAGGAGGGATCTACACCTTC.

V is TRBV7-2 and J is TRBJ1-1, with D perhaps TRBD1 (6 bases). This CDR3 is 14 amino acids long. V gave up 4 bases and J gave up 8 bases, with 17 bases separating them. CDR1 and CDR2 (germline): SGHTA, FQGNSA. CDR3 loop: CASSSWGGRAEAFF. CDR3 sequence (DNA): TGTGCCAGCAGCTCCTGGGGGGGCAGGGCGGAAGCTTTCTTT.

This clonotype was seen a few times. The chain is built from TRBV7-2 and TRBJ2-7; D possibly matches TRBD1 or TRBD2 (5 bases each). Germline assignment: CDR1 SGHTA and CDR2 FQGNSA. The CDR3 loop spans 15 amino acids. The germline V and J ends were trimmed by 3 bases and 0 bases, with 12 bases remaining between them. The CDR3 DNA sequence: TGTGCCAGCAGCTTGGGACCCCGGAGCTCCTACGAGCAGTACTTC. Its protein is CASSLGPRSSYEQYF.

This clonotype was counted only a few times. The junction and the germline gene differ at one end; a read error may be behind it. J is TRBJ2-7 and V is TRBV10-3, with D perhaps TRBD2 (6 bases). Germline CDR1 is ENHRY and CDR2 is SYGVKD. The CDR3 spans 13 residues. In nucleotides, the CDR3 is TGTGCCATCAGTGGGGGCCCCCGGGACTCCCTCGTCTTC. It is translated as CAISGGPRDSLVF.

The J gene is TRBJ2-2, the V gene TRBV7-3; D may match TRBD1 or TRBD2 (6 bases each). The CDR3 has 13 residues. V lost 4 bases and J 10 bases, leaving 13 bases between the germline ends. Germline CDR1 and CDR2: SGHTA and FQGTGA. The CDR3: CASSSRGAPELFF. The CDR3 DNA reads TGTGCCAGCAGCTCTAGGGGGGCTCCGGAGCTGTTTTTT.

The chain joins TRBV7-2 to TRBJ2-7; the match to TRBD2 covers 12 bases. The ends lost 5 bases at V and 5 bases at J; junction bases unmatched: 7. The CDR3 runs 15 residues. CDR1 and CDR2 (germline): SGHTA, FQGNSA. DNA for the CDR3: TGTGCCAGCAGCCCGACTAGCGGGGGAGGTAACGAGCAGTACGTC. This gives the protein CASSPTSGGGNEQYV.

J is TRBJ2-3 and V is TRBV12-3 or TRBV12-4; 7 bases are a match to TRBD1. The CDR3 contains 14 residues. The V gene end was trimmed by 3 bases and the J gene end by 3 bases; junction bases not matched to a gene: 3. CDR3 loop: CASSLGTVTDTQYF. The CDR3 DNA sequence: TGTGCCAGCAGTTTGGGGACAGTAACAGATACGCAGTATTTT.

In this sample, this clonotype turned up a few times. This chain joins TRBV20-1 and TRBJ2-7; D is uncertain. The CDR3 extends over 12 amino acids. The V and J ends lost 3 bases and 3 bases respectively, with 9 bases between them. Germline lookup yields CDR1 DFQATT and CDR2 SNEGSKA (reference sequence). The CDR3 DNA sequence: TGCAGTGCTAGGGGATCATTCTACGAGCAGTACTTC. Residues: CSARGSFYEQYF.

This clonotype was seen a few times. CDR3 protein: CASSRRQTYEQYF. The CDR3 DNA follows: TGTGCCAGTAGTCGACGACAGACCTACGAGCAGTACTTC. J is TRBJ2-7 and V is TRBV19; D may be TRBD1 (5 bases). In germline, CDR1 is LNHDA, CDR2 SQIVND (reference sequence). The CDR3 contains 13 residues. Trimming removed 5 bases from V and 2 bases from J, with 10 bases in between.

In its sample, this clonotype was seen many times. The genes are TRBV20-1 and TRBJ2-2; D not certain. Germline V CDR1 and CDR2: DFQATT, SNEGSKA (reference sequence). This CDR3 region has 11 residues. V was clipped by 4 bases and J by 4 bases, with 4 bases between them. Written as DNA, the CDR3 is TGCAGTGCTATGGGCACCGGGGAGCTGTTTTTT. Protein sequence: CSAMGTGELFF.

J is TRBJ2-1 and V is TRBV6-1, with D possibly TRBD1 on 6 matching bases. V was clipped by 2 bases and J by 10 bases, with 21 bases between them. The CDR3 totals 16 residues. Per the germline V gene, CDR1 is MNHNS and CDR2 is SASEGT. CDR3 region: CASSELSEVRGREQFF. In nucleotides, the CDR3 is TGTGCCAGCAGTGAATTGTCGGAGGTCAGGGGCCGAGAGCAGTTCTTC.

The V call is TRBV3-1, the J call TRBJ1-5; D possibly corresponds to TRBD1 (5 bases). The CDR3 runs to 13 residues. V was clipped by 4 bases and J by 6 bases, with 10 bases between them. Germline-derived CDR1 and CDR2 are LGHDT and YNNKEL (reference sequence). CDR3 sequence: CASSLGPPQPQHF. In DNA form, the CDR3 reads TGTGCCAGCAGCCTGGGACCGCCTCAGCCCCAGCATTTT.

The V and J genes are TRBV4-3 and TRBJ2-3, with no clear D. The germline V and J ends were trimmed by 1 base and 5 bases, with 10 bases remaining between them. CDR1 is LGHNA and CDR2 is YSLEER in the germline V gene. The CDR3 consists of 14 residues. The CDR3 DNA reads as TGCGCCAGCAGCCAAGCAACGACGGAAGATACGCAGTATTTT. Translation: CASSQATTEDTQYF.

The V gene is TRBV5-4, the J gene TRBJ1-4, with D possibly TRBD1 on 6 matching bases. Trimming took 1 base from V and 13 from J, leaving 14 bases between them. CDR1 and CDR2 from the germline V gene are SGHNT and YYREEE (reference sequence). The CDR3 has 13 amino acids. CDR3 nucleotides: TGTGCCAGCAGCTTGCGTGAGGGGGAGAGACTGTTTTTT. It codes for CASSLREGERLFF.

The chain employs TRBV6-5 and TRBJ2-5, with a possible D match to TRBD2 (5 bases). V was shortened by 2 bases and J by 4 bases, with 11 bases between the two germline ends. This CDR3 has 14 residues. Looked up from germline, CDR1 is MNHEY and CDR2 is SVGAGI. CDR3 DNA sequence: TGTGCCAGCAGTTACCACGGACGGGGAGAGACCCAGTACTTC. Residues: CASSYHGRGETQYF.

This clonotype was seen a few times. V gene TRBV20-1 combines with J gene TRBJ1-1; 7 bases are a match to TRBD1. V lost 4 bases to trimming and J lost 6 bases; unmatched junction nucleotides: 11. The CDR3 is 14 amino acids. Germline CDR1 and CDR2: DFQATT and SNEGSKA (reference sequence). The CDR3 nucleotides read TGCAGTGCTAAGGGGAGGACAGGCGTCTCTGAAGCTTTCTTT. Its translation: CSAKGRTGVSEAFF.

This clonotype occurred a few times. Given a much more abundant clone one base away, this may be a read error. J is TRBJ1-1 and V is TRBV11-3, with D perhaps TRBD1 (6 bases). Looked up from germline, CDR1 is SGHNT and CDR2 is YENEEA. The CDR3 is made up of 14 amino acids. V shed 5 bases and J shed 0 bases, with 10 bases lying between them. This CDR3 is CASSPGQMNTEAFF. As DNA, the CDR3 is TGTGCCAGCAGCCCCGGACAGATGAACACTGAAGCTTTCTTT.

This clonotype was seen a few times. The chain has TRBV7-2 and TRBJ2-5; D uncertain. Between the trimmed V and J ends, which lost 5 bases and 4 bases, there was a span of 8 bases. The germline V gene has CDR1 SGHTA and CDR2 FQGNSA. The CDR3 loop spans 12 amino acids. The CDR3 DNA is TGTGCCAGCAGCAAGATCTCAGAGACCCAGTACTTC. It encodes CASSKISETQYF.

This clonotype was counted many times. The rearrangement joins TRBV29-1 to TRBJ2-3; D may be TRBD1 (5 bases). CDR1 and CDR2 (germline): SQVTM, ANQGSEA. Between the trimmed V and J ends, which lost 6 bases and 2 bases, there was a span of 12 bases. The CDR3 length is 13 residues. CDR3 in DNA: TGCAGCGTCCAGGGCAGGTACACAGATACGCAGTATTTT. The encoded protein is CSVQGRYTDTQYF.

A few counts support this clonotype. The rearrangement uses TRBV29-1 and TRBJ2-7; perhaps TRBD1 as D (6 bases). Germline V gene sequence: CDR1 SQVTM, CDR2 ANQGSEA. The CDR3 has 13 amino acids. Trimming cost V 6 bases and J 3 bases, with 15 bases left between them. The CDR3 DNA is TGCAGCGTGGCCTCCGACAGGCGCTACGAGCAGTACGTC. Its protein is CSVASDRRYEQYV.